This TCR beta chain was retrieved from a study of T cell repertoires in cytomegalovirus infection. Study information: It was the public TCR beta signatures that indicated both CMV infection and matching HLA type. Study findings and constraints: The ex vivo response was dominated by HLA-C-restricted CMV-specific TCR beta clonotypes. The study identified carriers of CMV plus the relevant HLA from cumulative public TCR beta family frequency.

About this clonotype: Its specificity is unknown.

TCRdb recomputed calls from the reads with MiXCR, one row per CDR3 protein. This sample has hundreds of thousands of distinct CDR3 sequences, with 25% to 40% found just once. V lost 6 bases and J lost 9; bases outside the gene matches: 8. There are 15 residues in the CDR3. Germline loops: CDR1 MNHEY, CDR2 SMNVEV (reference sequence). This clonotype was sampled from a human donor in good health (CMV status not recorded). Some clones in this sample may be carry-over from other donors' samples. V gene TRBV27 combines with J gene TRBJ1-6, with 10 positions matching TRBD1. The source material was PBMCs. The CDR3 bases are TGTGCCAGCAGCCTAGGCGGGACAGGGGTTTCACCCCTCCACTTT. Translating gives CASSLGGTGVSPLHF.